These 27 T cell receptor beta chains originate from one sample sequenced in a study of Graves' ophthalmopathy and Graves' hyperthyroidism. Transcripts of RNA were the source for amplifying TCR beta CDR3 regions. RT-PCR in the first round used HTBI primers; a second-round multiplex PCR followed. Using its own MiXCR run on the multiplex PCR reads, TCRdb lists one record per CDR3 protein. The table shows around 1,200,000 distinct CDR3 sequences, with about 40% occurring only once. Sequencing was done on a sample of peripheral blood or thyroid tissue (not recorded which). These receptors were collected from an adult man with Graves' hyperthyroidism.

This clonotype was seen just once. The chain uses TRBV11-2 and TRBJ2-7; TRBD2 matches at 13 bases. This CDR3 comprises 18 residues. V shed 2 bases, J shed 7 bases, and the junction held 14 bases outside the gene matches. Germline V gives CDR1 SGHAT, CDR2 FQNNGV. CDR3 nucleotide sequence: TGTGCCAGCAGCTTAACTTTAGGACTAGCGGGAGCGGCCGGGGAGCAGTACTTC. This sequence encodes CASSLTLGLAGAAGEQYF. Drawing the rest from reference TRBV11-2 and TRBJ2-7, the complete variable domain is EAGVAQSPRYKIIEKRQSVAFWCNPISGHATLYWYQQILGQGPKLLIQFQNNGVVDDSQLPKDRFSAERLKGVDSTLKIQPAKLEDSAVYLCASSLTLGLAGAAGEQYFGPGTRLTVT.

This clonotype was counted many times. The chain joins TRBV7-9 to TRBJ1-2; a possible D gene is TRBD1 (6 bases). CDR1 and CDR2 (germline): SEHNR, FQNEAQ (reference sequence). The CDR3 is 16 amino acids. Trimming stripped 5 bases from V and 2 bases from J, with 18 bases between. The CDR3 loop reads CASSQGPRTANYGYTF. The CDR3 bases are TGTGCCAGCAGCCAGGGCCCAAGGACAGCCAACTATGGCTACACCTTC.

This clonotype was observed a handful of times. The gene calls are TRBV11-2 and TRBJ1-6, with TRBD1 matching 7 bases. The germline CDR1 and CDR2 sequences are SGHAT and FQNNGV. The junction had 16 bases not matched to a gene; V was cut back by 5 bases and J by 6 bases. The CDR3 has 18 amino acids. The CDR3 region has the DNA TGTGCCAGCAGCACCATGACAGGGACGAAAAAGGTTAATTCACCCCTCCACTTT. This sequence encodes CASSTMTGTKKVNSPLHF.

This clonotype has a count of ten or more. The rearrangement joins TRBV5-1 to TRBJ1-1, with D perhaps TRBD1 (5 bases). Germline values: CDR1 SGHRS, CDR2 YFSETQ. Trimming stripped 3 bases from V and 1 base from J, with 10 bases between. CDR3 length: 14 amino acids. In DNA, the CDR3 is TGCGCCAGCAGCTGGGGACCCTCGAACACTGAAGCTTTCTTT. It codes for CASSWGPSNTEAFF.

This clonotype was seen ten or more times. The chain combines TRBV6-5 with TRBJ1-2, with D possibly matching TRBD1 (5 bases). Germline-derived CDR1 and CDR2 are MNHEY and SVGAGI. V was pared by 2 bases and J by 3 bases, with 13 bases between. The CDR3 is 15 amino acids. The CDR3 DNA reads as TGTGCCAGCAGTTACGAGGCAGGGAATCACTATGGCTACACCTTC. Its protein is CASSYEAGNHYGYTF.

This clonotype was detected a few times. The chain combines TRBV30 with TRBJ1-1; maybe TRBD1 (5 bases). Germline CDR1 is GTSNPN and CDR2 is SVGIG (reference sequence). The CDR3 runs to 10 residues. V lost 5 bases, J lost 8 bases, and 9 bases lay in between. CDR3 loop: CAWGASEAFF. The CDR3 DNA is TGTGCCTGGGGGGCCAGCGAAGCTTTCTTT.

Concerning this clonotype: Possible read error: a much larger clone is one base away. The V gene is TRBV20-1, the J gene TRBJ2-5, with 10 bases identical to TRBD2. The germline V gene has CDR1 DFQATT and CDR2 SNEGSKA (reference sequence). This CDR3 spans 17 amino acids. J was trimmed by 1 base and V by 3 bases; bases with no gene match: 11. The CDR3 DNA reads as TGCAGTGCTAGTGCCGGGACTAGCGAATCAGCCCAAGAGACCCAGTACTTC. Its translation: CSASAGTSESAQETQYF.

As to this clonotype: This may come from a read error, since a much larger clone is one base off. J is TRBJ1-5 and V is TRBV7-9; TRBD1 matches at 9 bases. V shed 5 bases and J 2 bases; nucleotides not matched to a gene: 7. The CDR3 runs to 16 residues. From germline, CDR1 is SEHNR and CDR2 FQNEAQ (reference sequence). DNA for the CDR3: TGTGCCAGCAGCCAAAGGGACAGGGCCGGCAATCAGCCCCAGCATTTT. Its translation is CASSQRDRAGNQPQHF.

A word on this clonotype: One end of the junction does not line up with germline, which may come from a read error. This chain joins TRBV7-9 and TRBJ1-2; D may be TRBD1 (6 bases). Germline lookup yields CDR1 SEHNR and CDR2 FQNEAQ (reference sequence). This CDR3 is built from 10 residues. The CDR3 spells CASSRVGATF. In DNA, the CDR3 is TGCGCCAGCAGCCGAGTGGGGGCAACCTTC.

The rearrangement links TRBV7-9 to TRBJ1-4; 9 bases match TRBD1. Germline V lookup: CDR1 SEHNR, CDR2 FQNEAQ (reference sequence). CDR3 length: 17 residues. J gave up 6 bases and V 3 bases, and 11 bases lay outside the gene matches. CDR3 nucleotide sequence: TGTGCCAGCAGCTTGGCTACTACAGGGGGCGGATATGAAAAACTGTTTTTT. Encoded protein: CASSLATTGGGYEKLFF.

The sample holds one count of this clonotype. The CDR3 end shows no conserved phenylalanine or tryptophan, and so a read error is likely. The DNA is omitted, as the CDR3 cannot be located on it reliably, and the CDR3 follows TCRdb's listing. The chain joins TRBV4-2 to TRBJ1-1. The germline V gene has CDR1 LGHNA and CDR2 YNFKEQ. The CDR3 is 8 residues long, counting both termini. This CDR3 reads CASSQDKL.

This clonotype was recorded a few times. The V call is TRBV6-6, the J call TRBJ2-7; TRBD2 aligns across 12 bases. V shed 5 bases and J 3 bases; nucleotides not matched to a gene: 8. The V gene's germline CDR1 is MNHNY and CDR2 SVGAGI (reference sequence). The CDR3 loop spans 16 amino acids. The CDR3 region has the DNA TGTGCCAGCAGTACTAGCGGGAGGCCACCCTACTACGAGCAGTACTTC. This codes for CASSTSGRPPYYEQYF.

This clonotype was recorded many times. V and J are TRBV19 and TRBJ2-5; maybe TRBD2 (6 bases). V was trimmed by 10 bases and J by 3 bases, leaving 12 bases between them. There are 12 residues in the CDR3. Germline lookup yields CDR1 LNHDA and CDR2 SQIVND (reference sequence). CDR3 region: CATGTSKETQYF. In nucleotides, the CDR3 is TGTGCCACCGGGACTTCGAAAGAGACCCAGTACTTC.

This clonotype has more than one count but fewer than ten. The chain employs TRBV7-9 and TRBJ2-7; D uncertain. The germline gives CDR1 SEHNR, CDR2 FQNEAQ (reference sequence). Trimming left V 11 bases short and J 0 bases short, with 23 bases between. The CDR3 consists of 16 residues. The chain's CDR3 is CAWRRYSVRSSYEQYF. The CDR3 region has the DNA TGTGCCTGGAGACGCTACAGCGTCCGCAGCTCCTACGAGCAGTACTTC.

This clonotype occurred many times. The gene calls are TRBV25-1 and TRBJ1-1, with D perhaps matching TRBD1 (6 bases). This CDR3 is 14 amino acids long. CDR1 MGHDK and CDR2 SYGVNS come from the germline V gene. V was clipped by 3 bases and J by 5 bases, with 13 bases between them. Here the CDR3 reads CASSDLRGQTEAFF. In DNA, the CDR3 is TGTGCCAGCAGTGACCTCCGGGGGCAAACTGAAGCTTTCTTT.

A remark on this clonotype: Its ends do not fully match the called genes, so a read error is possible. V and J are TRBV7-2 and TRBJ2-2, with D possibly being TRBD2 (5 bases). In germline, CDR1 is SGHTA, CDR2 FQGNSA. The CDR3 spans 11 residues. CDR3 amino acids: CASSLARDLFF. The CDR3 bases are TGTGCCAGCAGCTTAGCCCGGGATCTGTTTTTT.

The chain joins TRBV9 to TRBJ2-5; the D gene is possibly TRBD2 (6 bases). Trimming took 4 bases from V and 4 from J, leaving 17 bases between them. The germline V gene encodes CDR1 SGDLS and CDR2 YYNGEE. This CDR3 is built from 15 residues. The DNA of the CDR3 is TGTGCCAGCAGCCCTCCGGGAGATTTCTTAGAGACCCAGTACTTC. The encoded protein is CASSPPGDFLETQYF.

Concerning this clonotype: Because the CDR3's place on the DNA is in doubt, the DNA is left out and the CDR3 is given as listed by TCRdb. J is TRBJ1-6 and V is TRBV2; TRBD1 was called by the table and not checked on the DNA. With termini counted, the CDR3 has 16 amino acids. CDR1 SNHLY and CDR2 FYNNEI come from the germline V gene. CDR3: CASSVGQGSYNSPFHF.

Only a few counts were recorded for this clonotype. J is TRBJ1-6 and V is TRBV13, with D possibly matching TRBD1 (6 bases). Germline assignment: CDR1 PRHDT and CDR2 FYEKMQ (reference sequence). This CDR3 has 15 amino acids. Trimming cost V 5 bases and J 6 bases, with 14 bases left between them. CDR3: CASSPYRAPNSPLHF. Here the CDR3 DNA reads TGTGCCAGCAGCCCTTACAGGGCCCCTAATTCACCCCTCCACTTT.

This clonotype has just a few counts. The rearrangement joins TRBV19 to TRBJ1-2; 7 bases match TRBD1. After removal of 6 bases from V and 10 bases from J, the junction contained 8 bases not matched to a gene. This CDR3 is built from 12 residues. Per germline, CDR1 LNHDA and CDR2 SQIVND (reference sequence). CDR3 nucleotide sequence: TGTGCCAGTAGCGAGACAGGGAGAGCCTACACCTTC. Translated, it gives CASSETGRAYTF. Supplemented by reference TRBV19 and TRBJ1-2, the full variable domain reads DGGITQSPKYLFRKEGQNVTLSCEQNLNHDAMYWYRQDPGQGLRLIYYSQIVNDFQKGDIAEGYSVSREKKESFPLTVTSAQKNPTAFYLCASSETGRAYTFGSGTRLTVV.

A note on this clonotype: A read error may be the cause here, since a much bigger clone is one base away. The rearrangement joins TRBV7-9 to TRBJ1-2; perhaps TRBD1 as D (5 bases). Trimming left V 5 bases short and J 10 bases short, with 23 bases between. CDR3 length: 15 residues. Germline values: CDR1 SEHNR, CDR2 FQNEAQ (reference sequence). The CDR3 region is CASSPGGAARGDYTF. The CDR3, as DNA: TGTGCCAGCAGCCCTGGTGGAGCCGCAAGGGGTGACTACACCTTC.

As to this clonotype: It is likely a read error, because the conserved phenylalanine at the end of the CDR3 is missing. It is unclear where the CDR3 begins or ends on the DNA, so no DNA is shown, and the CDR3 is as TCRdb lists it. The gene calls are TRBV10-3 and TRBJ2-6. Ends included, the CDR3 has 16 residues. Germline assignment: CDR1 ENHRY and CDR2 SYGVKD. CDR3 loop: CAISESGLSGANVLVL.

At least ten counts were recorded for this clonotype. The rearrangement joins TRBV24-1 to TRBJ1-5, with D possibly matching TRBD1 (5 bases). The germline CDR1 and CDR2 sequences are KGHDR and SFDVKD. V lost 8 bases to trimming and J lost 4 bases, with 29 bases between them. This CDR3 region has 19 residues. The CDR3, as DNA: TGTGCCACCAAACGCTATCCCATGACTGGGGGTACAGGAAATCAGCCCCAGCATTTT. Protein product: CATKRYPMTGGTGNQPQHF.

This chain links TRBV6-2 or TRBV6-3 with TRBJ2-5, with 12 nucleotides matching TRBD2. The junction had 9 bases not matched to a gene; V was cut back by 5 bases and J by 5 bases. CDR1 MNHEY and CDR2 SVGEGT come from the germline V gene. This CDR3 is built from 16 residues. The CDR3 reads CASSPRLAGDGETQYF. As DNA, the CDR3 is TGTGCCAGCAGTCCCCGACTAGCGGGGGATGGGGAGACCCAGTACTTC.

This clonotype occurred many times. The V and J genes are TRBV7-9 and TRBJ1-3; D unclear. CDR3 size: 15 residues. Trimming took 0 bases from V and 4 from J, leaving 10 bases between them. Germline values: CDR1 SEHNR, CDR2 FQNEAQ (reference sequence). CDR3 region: CASSLAASKGNTIYF. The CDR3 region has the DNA TGTGCCAGCAGCTTAGCGGCATCTAAAGGAAACACCATATATTTT.

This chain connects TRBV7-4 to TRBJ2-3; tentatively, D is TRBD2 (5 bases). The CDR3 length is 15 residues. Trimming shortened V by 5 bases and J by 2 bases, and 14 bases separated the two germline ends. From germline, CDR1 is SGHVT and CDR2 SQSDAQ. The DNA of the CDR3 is TGTGCCAGCAGCCGACCCCGGACTTACACAGATACGCAGTATTTT. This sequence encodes CASSRPRTYTDTQYF.

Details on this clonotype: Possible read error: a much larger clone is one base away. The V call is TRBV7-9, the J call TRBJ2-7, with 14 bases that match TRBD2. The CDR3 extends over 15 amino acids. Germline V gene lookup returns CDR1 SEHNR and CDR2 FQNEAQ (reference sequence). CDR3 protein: CANSSGTSGSREQYF. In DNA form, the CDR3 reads TGTGCCAACAGCTCCGGGACTAGCGGGAGCCGCGAGCAGTACTTC.